These T cell receptor beta chains were read from a single sample in a study of T cell responses to AZD1222 COVID-19 vaccine. Clones were sequenced by immunoSEQ multiplex PCR, and TCRdb holds only the in-frame ones, with some missing. Among 110,000 or so clones listed, around 89% were seen once. Sequences were derived from peripheral blood, sampled 28 days after the second AZD1222 dose. The receptors shown here come from an adult who received the AZD1222 COVID-19 vaccine. Each CDR3 is given with its conserved first and last residue. A D gene is named only where the DNA matches it firmly.

V	D	J	CDR3	DNA
TRBV19	-	TRBJ1-2	CASSLSGLDYGYTF	TGTGCCAGTAGTTTATCGGGGCTGGACTATGGCTACACCTTC
TRBV6-5	-	TRBJ2-7	CASSYSAGPIYEQYF	TGTGCCAGCAGTTACTCGGCAGGGCCAATCTACGAGCAGTACTTC
TRBV11-1	-	TRBJ1-1	CASSLVRGTAEAFF	TGTGCCAGCAGCTTAGTTAGGGGAACGGCTGAAGCTTTCTTT
TRBV5-1	TRBD2	TRBJ2-7	CASSLSGRTSYEQYF	TGCGCCAGCAGCTTAAGCGGGAGGACCTCCTACGAGCAGTACTTC
TRBV7-6	TRBD1	TRBJ2-7	CASSLGLGQGAEQYF	TGTGCCAGCAGCTTAGGCCTCGGGCAGGGGGCCGAGCAGTACTTC
TRBV4-3	-	TRBJ2-1	CASSQGRRSNEQFF	TGCGCCAGCAGCCAAGGGCGACGTAGTAATGAGCAGTTCTTC
TRBV6-2/TRBV6-3	-	TRBJ1-2	CASSYSIGRRNYGYTF	TGTGCCAGCAGTTACTCGATTGGCAGGCGAAACTATGGCTACACCTTC
TRBV11-2	TRBD1	TRBJ1-5	CASSGEAGGGNQPQHF	TGTGCCAGCAGCGGAGAGGCAGGGGGAGGCAATCAGCCCCAGCATTTT
TRBV28	-	TRBJ1-1	CASSRTGRQAFF	TGTGCCAGCAGCCGGACCGGGAGACAGGCTTTCTTT
TRBV11-2	TRBD1	TRBJ1-6	CASSLGHRDSNSPLHF	TGTGCCAGCAGCTTAGGCCACCGGGACAGTAATTCACCCCTCCACTTT
TRBV18	-	TRBJ2-5	CASQLTMDVETQYF	TGTGCCAGCCAACTCACCATGGACGTGGAGACCCAGTACTTC
TRBV12-3/TRBV12-4	-	TRBJ2-5	CASSSLAQETQYF	TGTGCCAGCAGTTCCCTAGCTCAGGAGACCCAGTACTTC
TRBV4-3	TRBD2	TRBJ2-7	CASSQDRVAGVYEQYF	TGCGCCAGCAGCCAAGATCGAGTAGCGGGAGTTTACGAGCAGTACTTC
TRBV19	-	TRBJ2-2	CASTDRLNTGELFF	TGTGCCAGTACTGACAGGCTGAACACCGGGGAGCTGTTTTTT
TRBV9	-	TRBJ1-1	CASSVEAANTEAFF	TGTGCCAGCAGCGTAGAGGCAGCGAACACTGAAGCTTTCTTT
TRBV5-1	-	TRBJ2-7	CASRVDSSNPYEQYF	TGCGCCAGCCGAGTGGACAGTTCGAACCCCTACGAGCAGTACTTC
TRBV6-2/TRBV6-3	-	TRBJ1-1	CASSYEARGAFF	TGTGCCAGCAGTTACGAGGCCCGAGGGGCTTTCTTT